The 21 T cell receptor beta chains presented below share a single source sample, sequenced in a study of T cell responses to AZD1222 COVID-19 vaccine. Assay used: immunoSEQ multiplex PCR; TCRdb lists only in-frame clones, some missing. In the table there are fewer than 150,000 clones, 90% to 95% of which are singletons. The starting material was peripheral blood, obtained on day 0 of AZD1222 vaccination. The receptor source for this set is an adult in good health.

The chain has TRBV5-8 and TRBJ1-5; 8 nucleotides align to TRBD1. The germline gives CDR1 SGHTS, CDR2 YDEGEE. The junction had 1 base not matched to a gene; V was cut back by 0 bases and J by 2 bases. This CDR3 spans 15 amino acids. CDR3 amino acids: CASSLEQGGNQPQHF. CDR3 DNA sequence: TGTGCCAGCAGCTTGGAACAGGGGGGCAATCAGCCCCAGCATTTT.

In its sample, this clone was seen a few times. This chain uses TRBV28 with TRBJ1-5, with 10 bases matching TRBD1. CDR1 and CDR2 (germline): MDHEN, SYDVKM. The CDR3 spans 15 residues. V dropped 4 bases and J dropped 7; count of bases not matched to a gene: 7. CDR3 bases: TGTGCCAGCAGTTCCGCCGGGACAGGGGTCCAGCCCCAGCATTTT. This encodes CASSSAGTGVQPQHF.

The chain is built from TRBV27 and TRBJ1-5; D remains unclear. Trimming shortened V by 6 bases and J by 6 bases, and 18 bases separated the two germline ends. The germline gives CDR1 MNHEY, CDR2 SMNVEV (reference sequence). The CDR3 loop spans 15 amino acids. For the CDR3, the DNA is TGTGCCAGCAGGGGCCCCGGGCGGGAGGGTCAGCCCCAGCATTTT. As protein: CASRGPGREGQPQHF.

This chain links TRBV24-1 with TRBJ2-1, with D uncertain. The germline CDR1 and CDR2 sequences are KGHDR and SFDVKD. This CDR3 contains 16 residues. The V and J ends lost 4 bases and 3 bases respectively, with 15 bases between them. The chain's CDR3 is CATSDPETSIYNEQFF. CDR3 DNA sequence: TGTGCCACCAGTGACCCTGAGACATCTATCTACAATGAGCAGTTCTTC.

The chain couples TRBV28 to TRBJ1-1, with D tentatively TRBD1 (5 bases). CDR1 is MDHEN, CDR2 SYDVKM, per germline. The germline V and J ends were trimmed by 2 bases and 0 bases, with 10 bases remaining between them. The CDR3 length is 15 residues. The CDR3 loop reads CASSLKGRVNTEAFF. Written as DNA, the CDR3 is TGTGCCAGCAGTTTAAAGGGCAGGGTGAACACTGAAGCTTTCTTT.

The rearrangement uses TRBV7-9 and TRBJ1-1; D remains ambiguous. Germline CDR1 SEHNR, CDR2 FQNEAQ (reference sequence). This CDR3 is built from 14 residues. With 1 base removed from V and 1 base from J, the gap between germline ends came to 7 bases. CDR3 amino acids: CASSLGLSNTEAFF. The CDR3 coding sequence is TGTGCCAGCAGCTTAGGGTTGTCGAACACTGAAGCTTTCTTT.

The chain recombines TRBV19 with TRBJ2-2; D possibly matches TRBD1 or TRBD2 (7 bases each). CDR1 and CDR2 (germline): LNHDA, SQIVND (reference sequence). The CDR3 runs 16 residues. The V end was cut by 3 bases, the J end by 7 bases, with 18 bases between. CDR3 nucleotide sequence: TGTGCCAGTAGTATTACTGGGAGGGGGCAGAACGGGGAGCTGTTTTTT. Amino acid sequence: CASSITGRGQNGELFF.

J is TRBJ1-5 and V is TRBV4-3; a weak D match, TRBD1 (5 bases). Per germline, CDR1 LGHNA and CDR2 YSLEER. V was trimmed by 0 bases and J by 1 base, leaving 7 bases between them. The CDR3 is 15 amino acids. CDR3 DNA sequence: TGCGCCAGCAGCCAAGACAGGGTCAGCAATCAGCCCCAGCATTTT. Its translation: CASSQDRVSNQPQHF.

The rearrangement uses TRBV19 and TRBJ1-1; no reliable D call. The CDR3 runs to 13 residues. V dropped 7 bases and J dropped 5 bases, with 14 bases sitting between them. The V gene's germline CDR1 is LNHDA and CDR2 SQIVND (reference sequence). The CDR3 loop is CASTTQSVTEAFF. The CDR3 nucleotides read TGTGCCAGTACTACTCAGAGTGTAACTGAAGCTTTCTTT.

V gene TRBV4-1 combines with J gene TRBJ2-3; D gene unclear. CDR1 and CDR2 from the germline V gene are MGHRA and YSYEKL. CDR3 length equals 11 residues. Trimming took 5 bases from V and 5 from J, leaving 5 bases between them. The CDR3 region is CASSWGDTQYF. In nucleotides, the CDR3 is TGCGCCAGCAGCTGGGGAGATACGCAGTATTTT.

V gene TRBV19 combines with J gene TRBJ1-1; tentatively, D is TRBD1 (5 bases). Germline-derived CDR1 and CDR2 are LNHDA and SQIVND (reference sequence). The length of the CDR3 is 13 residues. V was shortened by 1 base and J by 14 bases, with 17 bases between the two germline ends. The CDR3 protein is CASSIGGRRAGFF. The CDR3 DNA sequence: TGTGCCAGTAGTATAGGGGGGAGACGGGCCGGGTTCTTT.

The CDR3 nucleotides are TGTGCCATCAGTGAGTCTAACTACGAGCAGTACTTC. Protein sequence: CAISESNYEQYF. This chain joins TRBV10-3 and TRBJ2-7; D remains unclear. The CDR3 covers 12 residues. Germline V gene lookup returns CDR1 ENHRY and CDR2 SYGVKD. Trimming left V 0 bases short and J 3 bases short, with 3 bases between.

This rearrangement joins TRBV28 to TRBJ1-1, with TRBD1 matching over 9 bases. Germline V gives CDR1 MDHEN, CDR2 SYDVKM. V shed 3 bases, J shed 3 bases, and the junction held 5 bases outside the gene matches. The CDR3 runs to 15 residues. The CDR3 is CASSFRQGVYTEAFF. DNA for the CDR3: TGTGCCAGCAGTTTCCGACAGGGGGTTTACACTGAAGCTTTCTTT.

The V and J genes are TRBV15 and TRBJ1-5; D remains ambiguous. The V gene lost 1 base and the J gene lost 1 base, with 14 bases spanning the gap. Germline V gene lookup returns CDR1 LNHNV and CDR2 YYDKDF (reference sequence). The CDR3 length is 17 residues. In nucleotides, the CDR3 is TGTGCCACCAGCAGAGTCTCCGTTCGGCGGAGCAATCAGCCCCAGCATTTT. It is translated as CATSRVSVRRSNQPQHF.

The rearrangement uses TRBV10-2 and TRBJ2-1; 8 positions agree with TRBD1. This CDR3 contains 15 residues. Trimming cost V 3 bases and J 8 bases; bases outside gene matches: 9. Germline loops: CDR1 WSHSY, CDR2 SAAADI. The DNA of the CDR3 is TGCGCCAGCAGTGAAGCCGACAGGGGTCTGCATGAGCAGTTCTTC. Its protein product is CASSEADRGLHEQFF.

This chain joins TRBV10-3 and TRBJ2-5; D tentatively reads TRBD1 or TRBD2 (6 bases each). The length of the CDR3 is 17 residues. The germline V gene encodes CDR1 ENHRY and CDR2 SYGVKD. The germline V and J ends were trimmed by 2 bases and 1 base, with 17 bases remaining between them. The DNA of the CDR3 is TGTGCCATCAGTGAGCCCTCAGGGGCGGGGAGCCAAGAGACCCAGTACTTC. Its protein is CAISEPSGAGSQETQYF.

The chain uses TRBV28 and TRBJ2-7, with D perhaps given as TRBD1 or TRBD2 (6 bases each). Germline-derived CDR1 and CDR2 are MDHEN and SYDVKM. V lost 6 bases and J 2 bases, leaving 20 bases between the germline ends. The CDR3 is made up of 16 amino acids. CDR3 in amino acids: CASSSPRRGIAYEQYF. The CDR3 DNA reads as TGTGCCAGCAGCTCCCCCCGGAGGGGGATCGCCTACGAGCAGTACTTC.

CDR3: CSASSHEQYF. The DNA of the CDR3 is TGCAGTGCTAGTTCCCACGAGCAGTACTTC. The chain is built from TRBV20-1 and TRBJ2-7; D gene unclear. The germline V and J ends were trimmed by 3 bases and 5 bases, with 5 bases remaining between them. This CDR3 has 10 amino acids. CDR1 DFQATT and CDR2 SNEGSKA come from the germline V gene (reference sequence).

The CDR3 DNA reads TGTGCCAGCAGCTTAAAAGGGGACTGGGTCGGTGAAAAACTGTTTTTT. Encoded protein: CASSLKGDWVGEKLFF. The rearrangement links TRBV7-3 to TRBJ1-4, with D perhaps TRBD1 (5 bases). V was shortened by 1 base and J by 7 bases, with 16 bases between the two germline ends. CDR1 and CDR2 (germline): SGHTA, FQGTGA. The CDR3 has 16 amino acids.

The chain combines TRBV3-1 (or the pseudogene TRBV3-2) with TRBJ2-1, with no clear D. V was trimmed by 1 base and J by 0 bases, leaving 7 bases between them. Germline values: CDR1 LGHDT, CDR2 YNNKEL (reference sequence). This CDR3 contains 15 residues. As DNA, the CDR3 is TGTGCCAGCAGCCAAGCCGGAAGCTCCTACAATGAGCAGTTCTTC. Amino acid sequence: CASSQAGSSYNEQFF.

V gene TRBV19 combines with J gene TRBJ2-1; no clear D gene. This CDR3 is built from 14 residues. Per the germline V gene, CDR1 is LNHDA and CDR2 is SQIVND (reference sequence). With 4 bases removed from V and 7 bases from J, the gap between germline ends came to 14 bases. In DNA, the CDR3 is TGTGCCAGTAGTAGGCTTTCCTCGCTGAATGAGCAGTTCTTC. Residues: CASSRLSSLNEQFF.